Included here is one T cell receptor (beta chain) sequence, with context. Its antigen has not been determined. Per-base qualities were not stored, and no clone one base away is much larger. These data come from a study of ipilimumab plus nivolumab after autologous stem cell transplantation (dated by TCRdb to the early 2020s). In terms of the full investigation: The median number of doses received by trial patients was about five for ipilimumab and 7 or 8 for nivolumab. Patients in the trial were undergoing autologous transplant and had high-risk diffuse large B cell lymphoma, mature T cell lymphoma, or multiple myeloma. The myeloma cohort included high-risk transplant-naive patients and patients relapsing within 3 years of a first autologous transplant. Around 35 patients made up the trial's intent-to-treat population. Results and caveats for the whole study, not just this receptor: The authors stated that profiles of the T cell receptor repertoire, regulatory T cell phenotype and gut microbiota provided a biologic rationale for studying this approach further. Combined checkpoint inhibition as post-transplant consolidation was concluded by the authors to appear tolerable.

Libraries were constructed by the immunoSEQ multiplex PCR assay. TCRdb provides this immuneACCESS table in a form limited to in-frame rearrangements. Some clones are lacking; in checked studies, under half of them reflect an unresolved V gene, and why the rest are absent is not known. The sample table shows roughly 43,000 clones, and about 88% are seen once. The ten largest account for approximately 0.88% of the sample. Starting 14 to 28 days after the autologous transplant, patients began checkpoint therapy, which included ipilimumab at 1 mg/kg intravenously on day 1 of selected weeks. Nivolumab was administered at 3 mg/kg intravenously on day 1 of weeks 1, 4, 7, 10, and every two weeks through week 26. Combined checkpoint inhibition with ipilimumab and nivolumab as consolidation after autologous stem cell transplantation was tested in a Phase Ib clinical trial. CDR1 and CDR2 (SGHRS, YFSETQ) derive from the germline V gene. From its cysteine to its phenylalanine, the CDR3 spans 16 amino acids. Only CDR3 DNA is held: 48 bases, read in frame from base 1. Clipping removes 2 bases from V and 9 bases from J, with 12 as the unmatched junction base count.

The starting material was PBMCs, obtained in a trial of ipilimumab plus nivolumab as post-transplant consolidation. The V gene is TRBV5-1 and the J gene is TRBJ2-1; the central 9 bases match TRBD1. The receptor comes from a male donor with multiple myeloma. The bases are TGCGCCAGCAGCTTTTCGCCGGGACAGGGAGGTGGTGAGCAGTTCTTC. It specifies CASSFSPGQGGGEQFF. Beyond the CDR3, the reference TRBV5-1 and TRBJ2-1 genes provide the residues; the full variable domain reads: KAGVTQTPRYLIKTRGQQVTLSCSPISGHRSVSWYQQTPGQGLQFLFEYFSETQRNKGNFPGRFSGRQFSNSRSEMNVSTLELGDSALYLCASSFSPGQGGGEQFFGPGTRLTVL.